The entry below gives a single T cell receptor beta chain sequence along with its context. The V end lost 0 bases, the J end lost 5 bases, and 6 bases lay between the germline ends. CDR1 is SGHNT and CDR2 is YYREEE in the germline V gene (reference sequence). The CDR3 spans 12 residues. Depth targeted 1 in 200,000 to 1 in 1 million T cells, averaging around 10x coverage per clonotype. Generated by immunoSEQ multiplex PCR, the TCRdb table keeps only in-frame clones and is missing some. The sample has some 93,000 clones; more than 75% are singletons. This sample was included in a study of cytotoxic CD8 clonotypes in ibrutinib-treated CLL.

This receptor was taken from a human donor with chronic lymphocytic leukemia. The sequences come from PBMCs, collected after 12 months of ibrutinib treatment. The rearrangement uses TRBV5-4 and TRBJ2-7; D ambiguous. The CDR3 spells CASSLDGNEQYF. CDR3 DNA sequence: TGTGCCAGCAGCTTGGACGGTAACGAGCAGTACTTC.